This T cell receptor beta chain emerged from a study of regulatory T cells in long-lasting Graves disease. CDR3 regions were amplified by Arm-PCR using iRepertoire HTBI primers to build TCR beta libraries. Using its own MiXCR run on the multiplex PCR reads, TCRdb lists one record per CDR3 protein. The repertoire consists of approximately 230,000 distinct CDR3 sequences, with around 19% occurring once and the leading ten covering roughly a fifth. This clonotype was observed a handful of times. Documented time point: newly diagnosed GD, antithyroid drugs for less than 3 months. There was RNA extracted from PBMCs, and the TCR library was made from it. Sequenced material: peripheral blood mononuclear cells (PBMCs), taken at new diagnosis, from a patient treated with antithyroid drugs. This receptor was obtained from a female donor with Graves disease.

This CDR3 reads CASSSLGPGLAGESYNEQFF. CDR3 nucleotide sequence: TGTGCCAGTAGTAGTTTAGGCCCGGGACTAGCGGGAGAGAGTTACAATGAGCAGTTCTTC. The chain combines TRBV19 with TRBJ2-1, with TRBD2 identical over 14 bases. The CDR3 is 20 residues long. V was clipped by 4 bases and J by 4 bases; unmatched bases: 15. Germline V gives CDR1 LNHDA, CDR2 SQIVND (reference sequence).